This TCR beta chain appears in the sequencing data of a study of blood T cell repertoires in COVID-19. Background on the study: Collection of acute and convalescent COVID-19 samples took place in the United States, Italy and Spain. Sources were T cells, B-cell-depleted T cells, or PBMCs; the material itself was cDNA or gDNA.

CDR3 size: 13 residues. Looked up from germline, CDR1 is LNHDA and CDR2 is SQIVND (reference sequence). V lost 6 bases to trimming and J lost 10 bases; unmatched junction nucleotides: 9. The Seattle site enrolled patients during active infection and followed them longitudinally. Original methodology: Reference gene primer amplification gave estimated nucleated cell counts. Sequencing used immunoSEQ multiplex PCR; TCRdb keeps in-frame clones, though not all of them. Clone size and the V and J calls come from that table; the DNA yielded D and trimming. The sample records 300,000 to 350,000 clones, almost 90% being singletons.

Sample: peripheral blood. The rearrangement joins TRBV19 to TRBJ1-5; 7 bases are a match to TRBD1. The receptor's source is a woman aged 70-85 years with COVID-19, enrolled during active disease. The CDR3 spells CASRYRGDRPQHF. CDR3 DNA: TGTGCCAGTAGGTACAGGGGAGACCGACCCCAGCATTTT.